This T cell receptor beta chain was sequenced for a study of memory CD4+ T cells and cytomegalovirus serostatus. Authors' analysis steps: Out-of-frame sequences were removed, leaving some 2 million distinct TCRbeta sequences. Method: immunoSEQ multiplex PCR; TCRdb's copy keeps in-frame clones and lacks some. D and trimming come from the DNA, and the V and J calls and clone size come from that table. The data show some 46,000 clones, more than 60% seen once. Single viable CD3+CD4+CD8-CD45RO+ cells were sorted as the memory CD4+ T cells. This receptor was obtained from an adult in good health and CMV-seronegative. Sequencing input: memory CD4+ T cells from blood.

The CDR3 DNA reads as TGTGCCAGCAGTGGCGGTGGGAATTCACCCCTCCACTTT. Its protein is CASSGGGNSPLHF. The rearrangement joins TRBV25-1 to TRBJ1-6; unclear D gene. There are 13 residues in the CDR3. Germline CDR1 and CDR2: MGHDK and SYGVNS. V was shortened by 4 bases and J by 7 bases, with 8 bases between the two germline ends.